This is a list of T cell receptor beta chains from one sample in a study of control samples from healthy donors and cancer patients. Here immunoSEQ multiplex PCR was the method, and the copy in TCRdb shows in-frame clones only, minus some. Seen here are some 70,000 clones, about 83% observed once, and the top ten hold about a sixth. Sequenced material: blood. Receptors were obtained from a man in his sixties in good health. The CDR3 runs from the conserved cysteine through the conserved F or W. A D gene is named only where the DNA matches it firmly. Expanded clones get a size class; other rows say once, few or many, or leave the size out.

NA,NA,TRBV5-4,TRBJ1-3,CASSPRGSSGNTIYF,TGTGCCAGCAGCCCCAGGGGATCCTCTGGAAACACCATATATTTT
TRBD1,NA,TRBV24-1,TRBJ2-3,CATSDFNHRGRNLGTQYF,TGTGCCACCAGTGATTTTAACCACAGGGGAAGGAATCTAGGAACGCAGTATTTT
TRBD1,NA,TRBV11-2,TRBJ1-2,CASSTSGQRYGYTF,TGTGCCAGCAGCACCTCGGGACAGCGTTATGGCTACACCTTC
NA,once,TRBV7-2,TRBJ2-4,CASSLHAPQGAKNIQYF,TGTGCCAGCAGTCTACACGCGCCCCAGGGGGCCAAAAACATTCAGTACTTC
NA,NA,TRBV19,TRBJ1-1,CASSSRGNTEAFF,TGTGCCAGCAGCTCGAGGGGGAACACTGAAGCTTTCTTT
TRBD2,NA,TRBV13,TRBJ2-1,CASSFRTSGSDEQFF,TGTGCCAGCAGCTTCCGGACTAGCGGGAGCGATGAGCAGTTCTTC
TRBD1,NA,TRBV29-1,TRBJ1-4,CSVGRGTGPNEKLFF,TGCAGCGTTGGAAGGGGGACAGGGCCTAATGAAAAACTGTTTTTT
NA,NA,TRBV5-1,TRBJ2-3,CASSLQSGVGDTQYF,TGCGCCAGCAGCTTGCAGTCTGGGGTTGGAGATACGCAGTATTTT
NA,NA,TRBV19,TRBJ1-1,CASRLRGQKGHTEAFF,TGTGCCAGTAGACTCAGGGGACAAAAAGGTCACACTGAAGCTTTCTTT
NA,NA,TRBV5-6,TRBJ1-2,CASSLPSRDGGYTF,TGTGCCAGCAGCTTGCCGTCCAGGGATGGTGGCTACACCTTC
TRBD2,NA,TRBV5-1,TRBJ2-1,CASSILAGAFNEQFF,TGCGCCAGCAGCATCCTAGCGGGAGCCTTCAATGAGCAGTTCTTC
NA,once,TRBV18,TRBJ1-1,CASSHAQVKIAEAFF,TGTGCCAGCTCCCATGCCCAGGTAAAAATTGCTGAAGCTTTCTTT
NA,NA,TRBV29-1,TRBJ2-5,CSVDRARQETQYF,TGCAGCGTTGATCGCGCCCGCCAAGAGACCCAGTACTTC
TRBD1,NA,TRBV6-1,TRBJ1-1,CASSERDRGALETEAFF,TGTGCCAGCAGTGAAAGGGACAGGGGGGCTTTAGAGACTGAAGCTTTCTTT
NA,few,TRBV7-8,TRBJ2-3,CASSFLKGISTDTQYF,TGTGCCAGCAGCTTCCTAAAGGGGATAAGCACAGATACGCAGTATTTT
NA,NA,TRBV19,TRBJ2-2,CASSTRSGGHIGELFF,TGTGCCAGTAGTACCCGATCTGGGGGGCATATCGGGGAGCTGTTTTTT
NA,NA,TRBV19,TRBJ2-3,CASRDRAGLGPDTQYF,TGTGCCTCGAGAGATCGGGCGGGACTGGGGCCAGATACGCAGTATTTT
NA,NA,TRBV20-1,TRBJ2-5,CSASSQETQYF,TGCAGTGCTAGCTCCCAAGAGACCCAGTACTTC
NA,once,TRBV20-1,TRBJ2-2,CSASSGSDITGELFF,TGCAGTGCTAGTTCCGGGTCAGACATCACCGGGGAGCTGTTTTTT
NA,once,TRBV7-2,TRBJ2-3,CASSLVGGTDTQYF,TGTGCCAGCTCTTTAGTTGGGGGCACAGATACGCAGTATTTT